This TCR beta chain was identified in a study of post-analysis software for immune sequencing data. Study summary: Courses of disease covered relapsing-remitting, secondary progressive and progressive-relapsing multiple sclerosis.

The study, taken as a whole, reports: Compared against controls, patients with multiple sclerosis displayed significantly lower normalized Chao1 diversity. TRBV5-6, TRBV5-1 and TRBV20-1 belonged to a set of about five TRBV segments that were more frequent in patients than controls. Samples from one preparation batch, clustered by F measure, grouped strongly together.

Germline V lookup: CDR1 SEHNR, CDR2 FQNEAQ (reference sequence). The V gene lost 4 bases and the J gene lost 0 bases, with 12 bases spanning the gap. The CDR3 runs to 15 residues. Libraries were made from TCR beta cDNA, and they carried unique molecular identifiers. Some 500,000 cDNA molecules were obtained per 1 to 10 million input T cells. TCRdb reprocessed the PCR reads with MiXCR, giving one entry per CDR3 protein. Of fewer than 850,000 distinct CDR3 sequences in the sample, about 27% were seen once. To note about this clonotype: Antigen unknown.

Specimen: blood. The chain links TRBV7-9 to TRBJ2-5; D ambiguous. This clonotype was obtained from a girl aged 5-17 years with multiple sclerosis. The CDR3 loop is CASSSRTGYQETQYF. The CDR3 bases are TGTGCCAGCAGCTCTCGGACCGGATACCAAGAGACCCAGTACTTC.